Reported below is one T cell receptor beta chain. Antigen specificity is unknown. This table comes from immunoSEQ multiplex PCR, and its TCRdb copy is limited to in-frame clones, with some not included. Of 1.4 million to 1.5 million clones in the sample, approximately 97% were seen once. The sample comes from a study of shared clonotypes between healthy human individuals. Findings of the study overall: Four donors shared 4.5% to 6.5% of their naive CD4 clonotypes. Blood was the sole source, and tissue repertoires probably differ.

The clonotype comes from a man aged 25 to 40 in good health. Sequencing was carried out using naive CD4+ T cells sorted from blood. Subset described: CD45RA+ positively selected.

CDR3 in DNA: TGTGCCAGCAGCTCCGGGACTAGAGTCTCCGGGGAGCTGTTTTTT. It specifies CASSSGTRVSGELFF. This chain joins TRBV7-9 and TRBJ2-2, with 8 bases that match TRBD2. From germline, CDR1 is SEHNR and CDR2 FQNEAQ (reference sequence). V lost 4 bases, J lost 6 bases, and 7 bases stayed unmatched. This CDR3 spans 15 amino acids.